The clone carrying this T cell receptor (beta chain) was detected ten times or more. This specimen comes from a study of Graves' ophthalmopathy and Graves' hyperthyroidism. The authors amplified TCR beta CDR3 regions from RNA transcripts. The authors performed first-round RT-PCR with HTBI primers and then a second-round multiplex PCR. TCRdb itself ran the multiplex PCR reads through MiXCR, one entry per CDR3 protein. The sample lists about 400,000 distinct CDR3 sequences; about 16% were seen once. Sequencing used peripheral blood. The clonotype was recovered from a woman under 30 with stable Graves' hyperthyroidism.

The chain's CDR3 is CASRFDGANTEAFF. The CDR3 DNA sequence: TGTGCCAGCAGATTCGACGGGGCTAACACTGAAGCTTTCTTT. The chain is built from TRBV11-2 and TRBJ1-1, with D possibly being TRBD1 (5 bases). CDR3 length: 14 residues. Germline V lookup: CDR1 SGHAT, CDR2 FQNNGV. V was shortened by 6 bases and J by 2 bases, with 13 bases between the two germline ends.